This T cell receptor (beta chain) was captured in a study of Graves' ophthalmopathy and Graves' hyperthyroidism. Study-wide results and caveats: From stable hyperthyroidism, ophthalmopathy was separated by a 13-signature model with 85% to 90% sensitivity and under 84% specificity. Ophthalmopathy progression predictions by the model showed 72.22% specificity and approximately 69% sensitivity. Most expanded clonotypes in thyroid above 0.001 frequency also showed up in blood.

Beta-chain TCR CDR3 regions were amplified from RNA transcripts. HTBI-primed RT-PCR formed the first round, and a multiplex PCR formed the second. Using its own MiXCR run on the multiplex PCR reads, TCRdb lists one record per CDR3 protein. The sample has roughly 400,000 distinct CDR3 sequences, 15% to 20% seen once. A diagnosis was made from clinical symptoms together with serum thyroxine, TRAb, thyroid ultrasound and orbital computed tomography. The CDR3 has 14 residues. Trimming removed 7 bases from V and 3 bases from J, with 16 bases in between. Germline-derived CDR1 and CDR2 are MDHEN and SYDVKM. Notes on this clonotype: What it binds is unknown.

Material: peripheral blood. The genes are TRBV28 and TRBJ2-7; TRBD1 is a possible D gene (6 bases). This clonotype was sampled from a woman aged 18-29 years with Graves' ophthalmopathy. The CDR3 is CASKTGTTLYEQYF. The CDR3 DNA sequence: TGTGCCAGCAAAACAGGGACAACACTCTACGAGCAGTACTTC. The entire variable domain, with the rest obtained from reference TRBV28 and TRBJ2-7, is as follows: DVKVTQSSRYLVKRTGEKVFLECVQDMDHENMFWYRQDPGLGLRLIYFSYDVKMKEKGDIPEGYSVSREKKERFSLILESASTNQTSMYLCASKTGTTLYEQYFGPGTRLTVT.